This TCR beta chain was sequenced in a study of blood T cell repertoires in COVID-19. Libraries were prepared by immunoSEQ multiplex PCR; TCRdb keeps only in-frame clonotypes and omits some of them. The sample holds some 70,000 clones, 70% to 90% seen once. This clone was counted once. The V end was cut by 4 bases, the J end by 6 bases, with 7 bases between. Germline assignment: CDR1 SGHAT and CDR2 FQNNGV. CDR3 size: 11 residues. The V gene is TRBV11-2, the J gene TRBJ2-7; D call uncertain. The clonotype was recovered from a man aged 70 or older with active or convalescent COVID-19. Sequencing used peripheral blood. The CDR3: CASSSQVEQYF. The CDR3 nucleotides read TGTGCCAGCAGCTCCCAGGTCGAGCAGTACTTC.